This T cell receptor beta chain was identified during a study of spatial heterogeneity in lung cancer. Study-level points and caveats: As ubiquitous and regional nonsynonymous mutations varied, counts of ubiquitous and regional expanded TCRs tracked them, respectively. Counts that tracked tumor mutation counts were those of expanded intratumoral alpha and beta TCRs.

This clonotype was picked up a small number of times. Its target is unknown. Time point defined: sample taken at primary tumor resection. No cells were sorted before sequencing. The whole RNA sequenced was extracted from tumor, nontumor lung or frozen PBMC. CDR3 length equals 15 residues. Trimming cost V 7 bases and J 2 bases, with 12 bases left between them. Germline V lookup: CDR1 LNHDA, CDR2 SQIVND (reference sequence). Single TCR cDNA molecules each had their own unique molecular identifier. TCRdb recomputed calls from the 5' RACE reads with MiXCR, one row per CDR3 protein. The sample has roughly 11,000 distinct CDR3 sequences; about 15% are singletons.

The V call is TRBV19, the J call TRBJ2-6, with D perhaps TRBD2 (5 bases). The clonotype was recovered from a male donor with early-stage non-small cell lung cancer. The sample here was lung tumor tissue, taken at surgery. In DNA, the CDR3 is TGTGCCAGTACCCCTTCGCGGGCTGGGGCCAACGTCCTGACTTTC. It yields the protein CASTPSRAGANVLTF.